The 6 T cell receptor beta chains reported below all come from one sample, sequenced in a study of blood T cell repertoires in COVID-19 (dated by TCRdb to about 2020). Library method: the immunoSEQ multiplex PCR assay. The table was pulled from immuneACCESS by TCRdb, which kept in-frame rearrangements only. Such tables lose some clones; where checked, under half of the loss comes from unresolved V genes, and the rest has no known cause. In all, the sample holds approximately 200,000 clones, and over 80% of those were seen once. Together, the top ten hold less than 3.5% of the sample. The sample was peripheral blood. The receptors were sampled from a man aged 25-45 years with COVID-19, enrolled during active disease.

In its sample, this clone was seen a few times. The V and J genes are TRBV10-3 and TRBJ2-7, with 10 bases identical to TRBD1. The junction had 7 bases not matched to a gene; V was cut back by 8 bases and J by 6 bases. Germline lookup yields CDR1 ENHRY and CDR2 SYGVKD. The CDR3 has 13 amino acids. CDR3 DNA: TGTGCCATCCCAGGACAGGGGGTGGGCGAGCAGTACTTC. This sequence encodes CAIPGQGVGEQYF.

This chain uses TRBV12-3 or TRBV12-4 with TRBJ1-2, with 8 bases aligning to TRBD1. V was clipped by 7 bases and J by 2 bases; unmatched bases: 3. The CDR3 length is 13 residues. The CDR3: CASMRQGNYGYTF. The CDR3 bases are TGTGCCAGCATGAGACAGGGGAACTATGGCTACACCTTC.

The chain links TRBV3-1 (or the pseudogene TRBV3-2) to TRBJ2-3; 8 bases are shared with TRBD1. CDR1 and CDR2 from the germline V gene are LGHDT and YNNKEL (reference sequence). With V trimmed by 3 bases and J by 6 bases, 5 bases remained unmatched. The CDR3 runs to 14 residues. The CDR3 region is CASSQTGAEDTQYF. The CDR3 region has the DNA TGTGCCAGCAGCCAGACAGGGGCGGAGGATACGCAGTATTTT.

The J gene is TRBJ2-7, the V gene TRBV6-2 or TRBV6-3; possible D gene TRBD2, 5 bases. V lost 2 bases and J lost 4, with 6 bases in between. The CDR3 runs 12 residues. Germline CDR1 MNHEY, CDR2 SVGEGT. CDR3 protein: CASSYEGYEQYF. CDR3 sequence (DNA): TGTGCCAGCAGTTACGAGGGTTACGAGCAGTACTTC.

J is TRBJ1-6 and V is TRBV5-5; 8 nucleotides agree with TRBD1. The CDR3 has 16 amino acids. Germline CDR1 reads SGHKS; CDR2 reads YYEKEE (reference sequence). J gave up 7 bases and V 5 bases, and 11 bases lay outside the gene matches. CDR3 protein: CASSYGTGGYNSPLHF. Here the CDR3 DNA reads TGTGCCAGCAGTTATGGCACAGGGGGTTACAATTCACCCCTCCACTTT.

This clone showed up just once. The rearrangement uses TRBV3-1 (or the pseudogene TRBV3-2) and TRBJ2-1, with 7 bases aligning to TRBD2. Germline V gives CDR1 LGHDT, CDR2 YNNKEL (reference sequence). The CDR3 has 15 residues. V lost 1 base to trimming and J lost 1 base; unmatched junction nucleotides: 1. The CDR3, as DNA: TGTGCCAGCAGCCAAGGGGGACTATCCTACAATGAGCAGTTCTTC. Amino acids: CASSQGGLSYNEQFF.